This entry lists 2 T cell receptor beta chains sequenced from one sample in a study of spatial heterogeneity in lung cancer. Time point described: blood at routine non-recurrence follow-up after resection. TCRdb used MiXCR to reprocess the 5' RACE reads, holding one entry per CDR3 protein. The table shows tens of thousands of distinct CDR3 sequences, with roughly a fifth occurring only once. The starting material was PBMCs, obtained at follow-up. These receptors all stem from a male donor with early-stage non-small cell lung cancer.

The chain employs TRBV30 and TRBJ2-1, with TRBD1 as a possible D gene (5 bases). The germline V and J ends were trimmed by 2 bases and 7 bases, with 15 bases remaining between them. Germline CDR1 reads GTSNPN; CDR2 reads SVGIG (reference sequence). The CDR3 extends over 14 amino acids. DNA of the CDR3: TGTGCCTGGAGTTCCAGGGCTTTCAAGAATGAGCAGTTCTTC. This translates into CAWSSRAFKNEQFF.

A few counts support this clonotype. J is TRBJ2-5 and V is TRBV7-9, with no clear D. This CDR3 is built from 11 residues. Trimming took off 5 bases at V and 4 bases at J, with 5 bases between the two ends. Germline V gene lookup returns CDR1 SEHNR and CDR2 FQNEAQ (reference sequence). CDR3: CASSETETQYF. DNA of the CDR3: TGTGCCAGCAGCGAAACAGAGACCCAGTACTTC.